The 17 T cell receptor beta chains reported below all come from one sample, sequenced in a study of OX40 agonist ivuxolimab in advanced cancers. The data were produced by immunoSEQ multiplex PCR, yet TCRdb's version contains in-frame clones alone and is incomplete. The table has under 60,000 clones, around 87% seen once. The sample here was CD4+ or CD8+ T cells sorted from blood, taken in a trial of the OX40 agonist ivuxolimab. These receptors were taken from an adult with an advanced solid tumor such as melanoma, head and neck, liver or kidney cancer.

This clone was observed once. This CDR3 is CASSLFVQRGYGYTF. CDR3 sequence (DNA): TGTGCCAGCAGCTTATTTGTACAAAGGGGCTATGGCTACACCTTC. This chain connects TRBV7-2 to TRBJ1-2, with a weak D call TRBD1 (5 bases). Germline assignment: CDR1 SGHTA and CDR2 FQGNSA. The CDR3 totals 15 residues. V was cut by 2 bases and J by 4 bases, with 14 bases left in between.

This clone was seen a single time. The chain carries TRBV4-3 and TRBJ2-3, with TRBD2 identical over 9 bases. This CDR3 spans 16 amino acids. After removal of 2 bases from V and 0 bases from J, the junction contained 3 bases not matched to a gene. Germline assignment: CDR1 LGHNA and CDR2 YSLEER. The CDR3: CASSQLAGSSTDTQYF. CDR3 coding DNA: TGCGCCAGCAGCCAACTAGCGGGGTCTAGCACAGATACGCAGTATTTT.

The rearrangement joins TRBV5-5 to TRBJ2-7; D may match TRBD1 or TRBD2 (5 bases each). This CDR3 has 15 amino acids. Germline V CDR1 and CDR2: SGHKS, YYEKEE (reference sequence). The V gene lost 0 bases and the J gene lost 3 bases, with 13 bases spanning the gap. The CDR3 DNA follows: TGTGCCAGCAGCTTGGCGAGTAGGGGACGCTACGAGCAGTACTTC. It encodes CASSLASRGRYEQYF.

This chain links TRBV5-1 with TRBJ2-1; possibly TRBD1 or TRBD2 for D (5 bases each). The CDR3 extends over 19 amino acids. CDR1 is SGHRS, CDR2 YFSETQ, per germline. V was pared by 2 bases and J by 0 bases, with 21 bases between. CDR3 DNA sequence: TGCGCCAGCAGCTTCCTGGGACCGCTTATACTCCTCTCCTACAATGAGCAGTTCTTC. Its protein product is CASSFLGPLILLSYNEQFF. Full variable domain (remainder filled in from reference TRBV5-1 and TRBJ2-1): KAGVTQTPRYLIKTRGQQVTLSCSPISGHRSVSWYQQTPGQGLQFLFEYFSETQRNKGNFPGRFSGRQFSNSRSEMNVSTLELGDSALYLCASSFLGPLILLSYNEQFFGPGTRLTVL.

The chain recombines TRBV4-3 with TRBJ2-7, with unresolved D. There are 14 residues in the CDR3. Per germline, CDR1 LGHNA and CDR2 YSLEER. Between the trimmed V and J ends, which lost 0 bases and 4 bases, there was a span of 10 bases. The CDR3 bases are TGCGCCAGCAGCCAAGATTTCACGGGTTACGAGCAGTACTTC. This gives the protein CASSQDFTGYEQYF.

The J gene is TRBJ2-5, the V gene TRBV7-2; 7 bases agree with TRBD2. This CDR3 contains 15 residues. After removal of 1 base from V and 10 bases from J, the junction contained 12 bases not matched to a gene. Per germline, CDR1 SGHTA and CDR2 FQGNSA. The CDR3 sequence is CASSLVAGQSGIQYF. The CDR3 DNA follows: TGTGCCAGCAGCTTAGTGGCGGGCCAAAGCGGGATCCAGTACTTC.

The chain is built from TRBV2 and TRBJ2-1, with D perhaps TRBD1 (6 bases). Looked up from germline, CDR1 is SNHLY and CDR2 is FYNNEI. The CDR3 loop spans 15 amino acids. Trimming stripped 3 bases from V and 2 bases from J, with 11 bases between. CDR3 DNA: TGTGCCAGCAGTGATATACAGGGTACCTACAATGAGCAGTTCTTC. This translates into CASSDIQGTYNEQFF.

The chain uses TRBV12-5 and TRBJ1-1; D not resolved. The CDR3 is 12 residues long. Trimming stripped 6 bases from V and 3 bases from J, with 8 bases between. From germline, CDR1 is LGHNT and CDR2 FRNRAP. The CDR3 spells CASGLGYTEAFF. In nucleotides, the CDR3 is TGTGCTAGTGGCTTAGGGTACACTGAAGCTTTCTTT.

The chain has TRBV7-8 and TRBJ2-1; D unresolved. V was shortened by 5 bases and J by 7 bases, with 12 bases between the two germline ends. Germline CDR1 reads SGHVS; CDR2 reads FQNEAQ. CDR3 size: 13 residues. This CDR3 reads CASSLDISNEQFF. CDR3 in DNA: TGTGCCAGCAGCCTTGACATCTCGAATGAGCAGTTCTTC. Together with reference TRBV7-8 and TRBJ2-1, the CDR3 gives the full variable domain: GAGVSQSPRYKVAKRGQDVALRCDPISGHVSLFWYQQALGQGPEFLTYFQNEAQLDKSGLPSDRFFAERPEGSVSTLKIQRTQQEDSAVYLCASSLDISNEQFFGPGTRLTVL.

The chain joins TRBV6-5 to TRBJ2-7, with unresolved D. The germline V and J ends were trimmed by 2 bases and 6 bases, with 5 bases remaining between them. Germline values: CDR1 MNHEY, CDR2 SVGAGI. This CDR3 has 11 residues. The CDR3 DNA follows: TGTGCCAGCAGTTACGCAGGCGAGCAGTACTTC. Its translation: CASSYAGEQYF.

This clone has just a few counts. V usage is TRBV11-2 and J usage is TRBJ2-7; 7 bases are a match to TRBD2. There are 16 residues in the CDR3. Per germline, CDR1 SGHAT and CDR2 FQNNGV. The V segment lost 5 bases and the J segment 0 bases; nucleotides outside the gene matches: 10. The CDR3 coding sequence is TGTGCCAGCAGCCAGCTAGCGGTAAGGAGCTCCTACGAGCAGTACTTC. Its protein is CASSQLAVRSSYEQYF.

In DNA, the CDR3 is TGTGCCAGCAGCCCCCAAGGACTAGCTGTGACCGGGGAGCTGTTTTTT. This sequence encodes CASSPQGLAVTGELFF. The chain couples TRBV7-9 to TRBJ2-2, with 8 positions matching TRBD2. The V segment lost 5 bases and the J segment 5 bases; nucleotides outside the gene matches: 10. This CDR3 is built from 16 residues. The V gene's germline CDR1 is SEHNR and CDR2 FQNEAQ (reference sequence). Combining the CDR3 with reference TRBV7-9 and TRBJ2-2 gives the whole variable domain DTGVSQNPRHKITKRGQNVTFRCDPISEHNRLYWYRQTLGQGPEFLTYFQNEAQLEKSRLLSDRFSAERPKGSFSTLEIQRTEQGDSAMYLCASSPQGLAVTGELFFGEGSRLTVL.

This chain joins TRBV7-9 and TRBJ1-6, with TRBD1 identical over 8 bases. The CDR3 is 16 amino acids. The ends lost 2 bases at V and 5 bases at J; junction bases unmatched: 5. CDR1 is SEHNR and CDR2 is FQNEAQ in the germline V gene (reference sequence). As DNA, the CDR3 is TGTGCCAGCAGCTTAACAGGACAGGGTGATAATTCACCCCTCCACTTT. It yields the protein CASSLTGQGDNSPLHF.

By frequency in the sample, this clone is medium-sized (0.01 to 0.1%). The chain couples TRBV4-1 to TRBJ2-7; the D is unclear. V lost 1 base and J lost 6, with 19 bases in between. The CDR3 is made up of 16 amino acids. Germline loops: CDR1 MGHRA, CDR2 YSYEKL. CDR3 nucleotide sequence: TGCGCCAGCAGCCAAGTCTGGACCGCCGTAGTGGGCGAGCAGTACTTC. The encoded protein is CASSQVWTAVVGEQYF.

With regard to this clone: Its ends do not fully match the called genes, so a read error is possible. V and J are TRBV7-7 and TRBJ2-2, with a tentative D call TRBD2 (5 bases). The CDR3 consists of 15 residues. Germline V lookup: CDR1 SSHAT, CDR2 FNYEAQ (reference sequence). The CDR3 DNA follows: TGTGCTAGCAGCTTACGGGGAGCGGACACCGGGGAGCTGTTTTTT. It encodes CASSLRGADTGELFF.

The rearrangement joins TRBV7-2 to TRBJ2-7, with D unclear. The germline V and J ends were trimmed by 7 bases and 2 bases, with 6 bases remaining between them. CDR3 length: 11 residues. Germline V CDR1 and CDR2: SGHTA, FQGNSA. CDR3 bases: TGTGCCAGCACCGAGGCCTACGAGCAGTACTTC. Residues: CASTEAYEQYF.

The chain couples TRBV27 to TRBJ2-2, with TRBD2 identical over 12 bases. The CDR3 runs to 16 residues. V shed 2 bases and J 9 bases; nucleotides not matched to a gene: 7. Germline V gene lookup returns CDR1 MNHEY and CDR2 SMNVEV (reference sequence). The CDR3 here is CASSLGLAGGPRELFF. DNA for the CDR3: TGTGCCAGCAGTTTAGGGCTAGCGGGAGGGCCCAGGGAGCTGTTTTTT.